Sequencing of this TCR beta chain was carried out in a study of T cells after yellow fever vaccination. Study-wide results and caveats: When the response was secondary, it was weaker but reached its peak faster, day 5 versus 15.

This clonotype appeared many times. Its antigen remains unidentified. By 5'RACE template switching, TCR cDNA was produced, with a universal primer site and UMIs added in the process. TCRdb re-derived calls from the 5' RACE reads in MiXCR, one entry per CDR3 protein. Among about 300,000 distinct CDR3 sequences listed, roughly 7% were seen once. With V trimmed by 4 bases and J by 5 bases, 7 bases remained unmatched. The CDR3 is made up of 15 amino acids. CDR1 and CDR2 (germline): SGHTA, FQGNSA. Sequenced material: PBMCs, taken around 45 days after the first yellow fever vaccination. This TCR was sampled from a man between 18 and 29 years old who received the YFV17D yellow fever vaccine. The rearrangement uses TRBV7-2 and TRBJ2-5; 10 nucleotides agree with TRBD2. CDR3 sequence: CASSWSGGASETQYF. The DNA for the CDR3 is TGTGCCAGCAGCTGGAGCGGGGGGGCTTCCGAGACCCAGTACTTC.